The clone carrying this TCR beta chain occurred many times. Its antigen is still unknown. This sample is part of a study of neurological immune-mediated disorders. Study observations and caveats: None of the CDR3 amino acid sequences of expanded clones recurred across subjects, suggesting private repertoires in all groups. Multiple sclerosis, the disease with the least TCR clonal expansion, fell below healthy controls, whereas HTLV-1-associated myelopathy showed the most.

The CDR3 length is 13 residues. V was trimmed by 4 bases and J by 2 bases, leaving 10 bases between them. Germline V gene data show CDR1 as SGHRS and CDR2 as YFSETQ. Over 190 million TCR-beta sequences from 15-18 subjects were obtained in each sequencing run. TCRdb re-analysed the 5' RACE reads in MiXCR, keeping a single row per CDR3 protein. In the table there are roughly 40,000 distinct CDR3 sequences, around 2.5% of which are singletons. Sequenced material: PBMCs. This TCR came from a man aged 50-59 years with multiple sclerosis. The chain uses TRBV5-1 and TRBJ2-7; D is unresolved. In DNA form, the CDR3 reads TGCGCCAGCAGCCCGAGCGAAACCTACGAGCAGTACTTC. This gives the protein CASSPSETYEQYF.